One sample yielded the 15 T cell receptor beta chains listed below, sequenced in a study of cytomegalovirus exposure and HLA in healthy donors (dated by TCRdb to 2017 to 2019). Receptor amplification or capture employed the immunoSEQ multiplex PCR assay. TCRdb retrieved this table from immuneACCESS and kept in-frame rearrangements only. Not all clones are present; in checked studies, unresolved V genes account for under half, and no reason is known for the remainder. Present in this sample are approximately 150,000 clones, around 86% of which were seen just once. Roughly 10% of the sample is taken by the ten largest. Input material: PBMCs. Receptor source: a man aged 18 to 30 in good health and CMV-seropositive.

In this sample, this clone turned up once. The J gene is TRBJ1-1, the V gene TRBV10-3; D possibly corresponds to TRBD1 (5 bases). Looked up from germline, CDR1 is ENHRY and CDR2 is SYGVKD. Deletions cut 8 bases from V and 4 bases from J, with 14 bases between. This CDR3 has 13 amino acids. In DNA, the CDR3 is TGTGCCATCGCGGACGGTAGGGGCACTGAAGCTTTCTTT. Its protein is CAIADGRGTEAFF.

The chain links TRBV2 to TRBJ1-2; D is unclear. Per germline, CDR1 SNHLY and CDR2 FYNNEI. The V gene lost 0 bases and the J gene lost 5 bases, with 7 bases spanning the gap. The CDR3 totals 13 residues. CDR3 DNA: TGTGCCAGCAGTGAAGCGACTTCTTATGGCTACACCTTC. Its protein product is CASSEATSYGYTF. Together with reference TRBV2 and TRBJ1-2, the CDR3 gives the full variable domain: EPEVTQTPSHQVTQMGQEVILRCVPISNHLYFYWYRQILGQKVEFLVSFYNNEISEKSEIFDDQFSVERPDGSNFTLKIRSTKLEDSAMYFCASSEATSYGYTFGSGTRLTVV.

The chain joins TRBV6-1 to TRBJ1-2, with 7 bases fitting TRBD1. CDR1 and CDR2 (germline): MNHNS, SASEGT. With 3 bases clipped from V and 4 bases from J, the junction kept 5 bases outside the gene matches. The CDR3 loop spans 14 amino acids. CDR3 DNA: TGTGCCAGCAGTGAGCGGACAGGACCCTATGGCTACACCTTC. This sequence encodes CASSERTGPYGYTF.

The chain has TRBV7-2 and TRBJ2-7; TRBD1 matches 10 bases. The V and J ends lost 4 bases and 7 bases, in that order; junction bases with no gene match: 7. CDR3 length equals 14 residues. Germline V CDR1 and CDR2: SGHTA, FQGNSA. The CDR3 DNA sequence: TGTGCCAGCAGCTCATCCGGGACAGGGGAAGAGCAGTACTTC. This gives the protein CASSSSGTGEEQYF.

This chain joins TRBV19 and TRBJ1-1; possibly TRBD1 for D (6 bases). The CDR3 has 14 residues. Germline values: CDR1 LNHDA, CDR2 SQIVND (reference sequence). V lost 4 bases, J lost 1 base, and 10 bases lay in between. The chain's CDR3 is CASSSGQQNTEAFF. The DNA for the CDR3 is TGTGCCAGTAGTAGCGGACAGCAGAACACTGAAGCTTTCTTT.

This clone occurred once. The chain joins TRBV19 to TRBJ2-7, with D possibly matching TRBD1 (6 bases). V was shortened by 6 bases and J by 6 bases, with 15 bases between the two germline ends. The CDR3 has 13 amino acids. The V gene's germline CDR1 is LNHDA and CDR2 SQIVND (reference sequence). CDR3 nucleotides: TGTGCCAGTAGGTGGGGGCTTCAAGGCGAGCAGTACTTC. Translated: CASRWGLQGEQYF.

This rearrangement joins TRBV5-1 to TRBJ2-7; 8 bases line up with TRBD1. Looked up from germline, CDR1 is SGHRS and CDR2 is YFSETQ. The CDR3 spans 14 residues. The V gene end was trimmed by 4 bases and the J gene end by 2 bases; junction bases not matched to a gene: 5. The DNA of the CDR3 is TGCGCCAGCAGCGTGACAGGGGTACCCTACGAGCAGTACTTC. Encoded protein: CASSVTGVPYEQYF.

The V and J genes are TRBV6-5 and TRBJ1-5, with D unclear. V was trimmed by 7 bases and J by 7 bases, leaving 17 bases between them. CDR1 and CDR2 (germline): MNHEY, SVGAGI. The CDR3 runs 14 residues. This CDR3 is CASTNVGSGQPQHF. The DNA for the CDR3 is TGTGCCAGCACCAACGTGGGGTCGGGGCAGCCCCAGCATTTT.

This sequence joins TRBV14 and TRBJ2-3; possible D gene TRBD1, 6 bases. In germline, CDR1 is SGHDN, CDR2 FVKESK. The CDR3 runs 15 residues. V gave up 4 bases and J gave up 2 bases, with 13 bases separating them. DNA for the CDR3: TGTGCCAGCAGCCCCAAACAGGGAAACACAGATACGCAGTATTTT. It is translated as CASSPKQGNTDTQYF.

The J gene is TRBJ2-1, the V gene TRBV9; possible D gene TRBD2, 5 bases. In germline, CDR1 is SGDLS, CDR2 YYNGEE. Trimming left V 2 bases short and J 2 bases short, with 11 bases between. The CDR3 runs 15 residues. CDR3 nucleotides: TGTGCCAGCAGCGTGACCAGCGGACCCTACAATGAGCAGTTCTTC. Translation gives CASSVTSGPYNEQFF.

In the case of this clone: This CDR3 is also generated by other DNA sequences in the sample. The chain is built from TRBV5-8 and TRBJ1-5, with 7 bases that match TRBD1. The germline V gene encodes CDR1 SGHTS and CDR2 YDEGEE. V lost 4 bases to trimming and J lost 2 bases; unmatched junction nucleotides: 3. The CDR3 has 14 residues. The CDR3 protein is CASSAGTGNQPQHF. The CDR3 bases are TGTGCCAGCAGCGCAGGGACAGGCAATCAGCCCCAGCATTTT.

This clone appeared a few times. The V gene is TRBV5-1, the J gene TRBJ2-2; D not resolved. This CDR3 spans 13 amino acids. Germline V lookup: CDR1 SGHRS, CDR2 YFSETQ. V lost 0 bases and J 5 bases, leaving 5 bases between the germline ends. The CDR3: CASSLAGTGELFF. DNA of the CDR3: TGCGCCAGCAGCTTGGCCGGGACCGGGGAGCTGTTTTTT. The variable domain in full, with the rest retrieved from reference TRBV5-1 and TRBJ2-2, is KAGVTQTPRYLIKTRGQQVTLSCSPISGHRSVSWYQQTPGQGLQFLFEYFSETQRNKGNFPGRFSGRQFSNSRSEMNVSTLELGDSALYLCASSLAGTGELFFGEGSRLTVL.

V and J are TRBV28 and TRBJ2-1; no clear D. Per the germline V gene, CDR1 is MDHEN and CDR2 is SYDVKM. The CDR3 covers 13 residues. The CDR3 DNA follows: TGTGCTCTTTCCGGTACGCTCTACAATGAGCAGTTCTTC. Translation: CALSGTLYNEQFF.

The CDR3 region has the DNA TGTGCCAGCAGCCAAGTATCTAGCGGGAGGGCCACAGATACGCAGTATTTT. Its protein is CASSQVSSGRATDTQYF. The genes are TRBV4-2 and TRBJ2-3; TRBD2 agrees at 12 bases. CDR1 LGHNA and CDR2 YNFKEQ come from the germline V gene. The CDR3 has 17 amino acids. With 1 base clipped from V and 2 bases from J, the junction kept 4 bases outside the gene matches.

This rearrangement joins TRBV14 to TRBJ2-7; 11 bases fit TRBD1. The V gene's germline CDR1 is SGHDN and CDR2 FVKESK. V trimming: 4 bases; J trimming: 9 bases; junction bases outside the gene matches: 8. The CDR3 length is 14 residues. The CDR3 nucleotides are TGTGCCAGCAGCCCTTCTGGGACAGGGGGTCGGCAGTACTTC. Its protein product is CASSPSGTGGRQYF.